The clone carrying this T cell receptor (beta chain) was counted a few times. Its antigen is unidentified. Each CDR3 protein is one row after TCRdb ran MiXCR on the 5' RACE reads. Of around 530,000 distinct CDR3 sequences detected, about 20% appear once; the ten largest clones hold approximately 8.4%. These data originate in a study of T-cell memory formation after mild COVID-19. V gave up 2 bases and J gave up 10 bases, with 15 bases separating them. There are 14 residues in the CDR3. Study conclusions and caveats: Contracting clones localized mainly to CM and EM when CD4+ and mainly to EMRA when CD8+. There was no confirmation that second-wave clones peaking on day 37 were SARS-CoV-2 specific. Contracting clones from day 15 to 85 showed balanced CD4/CD8; later expanders favored CD4+.

The sample comprised PBMCs or a T cell subset sorted from them (not recorded which). The J gene is TRBJ2-4, the V gene TRBV12-3 or TRBV12-4, with D perhaps TRBD2 (6 bases). The clonotype comes from an adult woman who had mild COVID-19 (a few samples of this study predate the infection). Cell type and time point are not known. For the CDR3, the DNA is TGTGCCAGCAGTTTATTGTCGGGAGCCCGGATTCAGTACTTC. Protein: CASSLLSGARIQYF.